These 27 T cell receptor beta chains came from one sample sequenced in a study of cytomegalovirus exposure and HLA in healthy donors. Assay: immunoSEQ multiplex PCR; the TCRdb copy retains only in-frame clones and omits some. The sample includes tens of thousands of clones, approximately 96% of them seen just once. The sequenced sample was PBMCs. The origin of the receptors is a young man in good health and CMV-seronegative.

This rearrangement joins TRBV29-1 to TRBJ2-5, with D possibly TRBD2 on 5 matching bases. The CDR3 sequence is 16 residues long. Per germline, CDR1 SQVTM and CDR2 ANQGSEA. V shed 3 bases and J shed 1 base, with 18 bases lying between them. CDR3 loop: CSVDTLRLRGQETQYF. Written as DNA, the CDR3 is TGCAGCGTTGACACCCTCCGGCTCCGGGGCCAAGAGACCCAGTACTTC. Complete variable domain (other parts from reference TRBV29-1 and TRBJ2-5): SAVISQKPSRDICQRGTSLTIQCQVDSQVTMMFWYRQQPGQSLTLIATANQGSEATYESGFVIDKFPISRPNLTFSTLTVSNMSPEDSSIYLCSVDTLRLRGQETQYFGPGTRLLVL.

The V call is TRBV7-8, the J call TRBJ1-2, with D uncertain. V lost 4 bases and J lost 6, with 15 bases in between. Germline CDR1 SGHVS, CDR2 FQNEAQ. The CDR3 extends over 14 amino acids. CDR3 in DNA: TGTGCCAGCAGCTGGGCTCTGGCTTCGAATGGCTACACCTTC. Amino acids: CASSWALASNGYTF.

V is TRBV20-1 and J is TRBJ2-1; D is perhaps TRBD1 (6 bases). V gave up 3 bases and J gave up 11 bases, with 11 bases separating them. The CDR3 extends over 11 amino acids. The germline V gene encodes CDR1 DFQATT and CDR2 SNEGSKA (reference sequence). The CDR3 loop is CSASTGPQQFF. The CDR3 DNA reads as TGCAGTGCTAGTACAGGGCCCCAGCAGTTCTTC.

V usage is TRBV4-3 and J usage is TRBJ1-4, with D perhaps TRBD1 (5 bases). The CDR3 extends over 15 amino acids. Germline CDR1 and CDR2: LGHNA and YSLEER. With 0 bases removed from V and 8 bases from J, the gap between germline ends came to 13 bases. CDR3 amino acids: CASSQDGRDNEKLFF. The CDR3 coding sequence is TGCGCCAGCAGCCAAGATGGCAGGGATAACGAAAAACTGTTTTTT.

The gene calls are TRBV11-3 and TRBJ2-3; tentatively, D is TRBD1 (6 bases). The V end lost 0 bases, the J end lost 1 base, and 17 bases lay between the germline ends. Per germline, CDR1 SGHNT and CDR2 YENEEA. The CDR3 sequence is 18 residues long. CDR3: CASSLDSRQGLGTDTQYF. CDR3 sequence (DNA): TGTGCCAGCAGCTTAGATTCTCGGCAGGGGTTAGGCACAGATACGCAGTATTTT. Together with reference TRBV11-3 and TRBJ2-3, the CDR3 gives the full variable domain: EAGVVQSPRYKIIEKKQPVAFWCNPISGHNTLYWYLQNLGQGPELLIRYENEEAVDDSQLPKDRFSAERLKGVDSTLKIQPAELGDSAVYLCASSLDSRQGLGTDTQYFGPGTRLTVL.

This clone was detected once. The chain combines TRBV18 with TRBJ2-3; D may be TRBD2 (5 bases). The length of the CDR3 is 14 residues. Germline V gives CDR1 KGHSH, CDR2 LQKENI. Trimming took off 1 base at V and 3 bases at J, with 8 bases between the two ends. The CDR3 DNA sequence: TGTGCCAGCTCACCACTTCGGGAAACAGATACGCAGTATTTT. It translates to CASSPLRETDTQYF.

CDR3 DNA sequence: TGTGCCAGCAGCCTGCCGGGTAGCGGGGACTACAATGAGCAGTTCTTC. Its translation is CASSLPGSGDYNEQFF. The rearrangement links TRBV14 to TRBJ2-1; 8 bases align to TRBD2. CDR3 length: 16 amino acids. Germline lookup yields CDR1 SGHDN and CDR2 FVKESK. J lost 3 bases, V lost 4 bases, and 8 bases had no gene match.

The chain links TRBV7-3 to TRBJ2-7; 8 bases map to TRBD1. The CDR3 totals 15 residues. CDR1 is SGHTA and CDR2 is FQGTGA in the germline V gene. Germline trimming cut 5 bases from V and 6 bases from J; bases unmatched to any gene: 12. The CDR3 reads CASSMHGTGTVEQYF. CDR3 nucleotide sequence: TGTGCCAGCAGCATGCACGGGACAGGTACGGTCGAGCAGTACTTC.

This rearrangement joins TRBV11-2 to TRBJ2-5; 8 bases fit TRBD2. V shed 1 base and J 2 bases; nucleotides not matched to a gene: 3. This CDR3 is built from 15 residues. CDR1 and CDR2 (germline): SGHAT, FQNNGV. The CDR3 DNA is TGTGCCAGCAGCTTAGGGACTAGCCTACAAGAGACCCAGTACTTC. This translates into CASSLGTSLQETQYF. The variable domain in full, with the rest retrieved from reference TRBV11-2 and TRBJ2-5, is EAGVAQSPRYKIIEKRQSVAFWCNPISGHATLYWYQQILGQGPKLLIQFQNNGVVDDSQLPKDRFSAERLKGVDSTLKIQPAKLEDSAVYLCASSLGTSLQETQYFGPGTRLLVL.

This chain uses TRBV4-3 with TRBJ2-3, with 12 bases matching TRBD2. V shed 2 bases, J shed 4 bases, and the junction held 16 bases outside the gene matches. CDR1 is LGHNA and CDR2 is YSLEER in the germline V gene. The CDR3 has 20 amino acids. The CDR3: CASSQIAGTSGFRSPDTQYF. The CDR3, as DNA: TGCGCCAGCAGCCAAATTGCCGGGACTAGCGGGTTTCGTTCCCCAGATACGCAGTATTTT.

The J gene is TRBJ1-4, the V gene TRBV7-9, with D maybe TRBD1 (6 bases). Trimming pared 4 bases from V and 3 bases from J, leaving 15 bases between. Germline V gives CDR1 SEHNR, CDR2 FQNEAQ (reference sequence). This CDR3 has 16 residues. In DNA form, the CDR3 reads TGTGCCAGCAGCTCCAGTATCAGGGGTGCTAATGAAAAACTGTTTTTT. This gives the protein CASSSSIRGANEKLFF.

J is TRBJ2-7 and V is TRBV18; 12 nucleotides agree with TRBD2. The CDR3 runs to 15 residues. CDR1 is KGHSH and CDR2 is LQKENI in the germline V gene. V was pared by 0 bases and J by 10 bases, with 7 bases of the junction left unmatched. Here the CDR3 DNA reads TGTGCCAGCTCACCACCGGGGACTAGCGGGTTACAACAGTACGTC. Translation: CASSPPGTSGLQQYV.

The chain has TRBV28 and TRBJ1-4, with D tentatively TRBD1 (5 bases). Trimming shortened V by 6 bases and J by 0 bases, and 23 bases separated the two germline ends. The germline V gene encodes CDR1 MDHEN and CDR2 SYDVKM. The CDR3 sequence is 19 residues long. The CDR3 loop reads CASRPPRGGVDSTNEKLFF. The CDR3 DNA reads as TGTGCCAGCAGACCCCCCCGGGGAGGGGTAGACTCAACTAATGAAAAACTGTTTTTT.

The chain joins TRBV5-6 to TRBJ2-1; 11 bases line up with TRBD1. Per the germline V gene, CDR1 is SGHDT and CDR2 is YYEEEE. V lost 2 bases and J lost 8; bases outside the gene matches: 6. The length of the CDR3 is 15 residues. The CDR3 reads CASSFPGQGVHEQFF. CDR3 nucleotides: TGTGCCAGCAGCTTCCCGGGACAGGGGGTCCATGAGCAGTTCTTC.

J is TRBJ2-1 and V is TRBV5-1, with D perhaps matching TRBD2 (6 bases). This CDR3 contains 14 residues. CDR1 and CDR2 (germline): SGHRS, YFSETQ. V gave up 0 bases and J gave up 7 bases, with 11 bases separating them. CDR3 residues: CASSLGGGVNEQFF. CDR3 DNA sequence: TGCGCCAGCAGCTTGGGGGGAGGAGTAAATGAGCAGTTCTTC.

This clone was seen a few times. The CDR3 nucleotides read TGTGCCAGCAGTGACGCGGGGTCTGGGGCCAACGTCCTGACTTTC. The encoded protein is CASSDAGSGANVLTF. This chain joins TRBV6-1 and TRBJ2-6, with D possibly TRBD2 on 6 matching bases. The CDR3 contains 15 residues. Germline CDR1 reads MNHNS; CDR2 reads SASEGT. Deletions cut 3 bases from V and 1 base from J, with 7 bases between.

The chain employs TRBV2 and TRBJ2-7; 7 nucleotides match TRBD2. CDR3 length: 15 amino acids. J gave up 3 bases and V 6 bases, and 11 bases lay outside the gene matches. The V gene's germline CDR1 is SNHLY and CDR2 FYNNEI. The CDR3 coding sequence is TGTGCCAGCAGCGACCTAGCGGTTCTCAACTACGAGCAGTACTTC. It yields the protein CASSDLAVLNYEQYF.

This clone was recorded once. This chain connects TRBV6-5 to TRBJ1-5; D unresolved. V was trimmed by 4 bases and J by 4 bases, leaving 8 bases between them. Per the germline V gene, CDR1 is MNHEY and CDR2 is SVGAGI. This CDR3 region has 13 residues. The CDR3 nucleotides read TGTGCCAGCAGTTGGTCGGGAAATCAGCCCCAGCATTTT. It specifies CASSWSGNQPQHF.

The V call is TRBV30, the J call TRBJ2-7; 9 positions agree with TRBD2. The CDR3 extends over 15 amino acids. Germline CDR1 reads GTSNPN; CDR2 reads SVGIG (reference sequence). V lost 4 bases and J lost 0; bases outside the gene matches: 7. Written as DNA, the CDR3 is TGTGCCTGGACGACCGGGACTAGCTGCTCCTACGAGCAGTACGTC. Translating gives CAWTTGTSCSYEQYV.

The chain joins TRBV7-2 to TRBJ2-3; D remains unclear. V lost 4 bases and J lost 4, with 15 bases in between. Germline loops: CDR1 SGHTA, CDR2 FQGNSA. The CDR3 is made up of 15 amino acids. CDR3: CASSWAFVDSDTQYF. The CDR3 region has the DNA TGTGCCAGCAGCTGGGCATTTGTAGATTCAGATACGCAGTATTTT.

The chain employs TRBV10-3 and TRBJ2-5, with D uncertain. V gave up 11 bases and J gave up 5 bases, with 18 bases separating them. Germline V gene data show CDR1 as ENHRY and CDR2 as SYGVKD. This CDR3 is built from 13 residues. Written as DNA, the CDR3 is TGTGCCGCGTTGAGTGGAGTCGATGAGACCCAGTACTTC. Its protein product is CAALSGVDETQYF.

V and J are TRBV30 and TRBJ2-5; a weak D match, TRBD1 (6 bases). Trimming took off 4 bases at V and 5 bases at J, with 17 bases between the two ends. This CDR3 is 14 amino acids long. Germline V gene data show CDR1 as GTSNPN and CDR2 as SVGIG (reference sequence). The DNA of the CDR3 is TGTGCCTGGATAGCCGGCAGGGGCGCGGAGACCCAGTACTTC. This encodes CAWIAGRGAETQYF.

J is TRBJ2-7 and V is TRBV6-6, with 9 bases that match TRBD1. Unmatched junction bases numbered 4, after V lost 5 bases and J lost 5 bases. This CDR3 contains 13 residues. Germline CDR1 and CDR2: MNHNY and SVGAGI (reference sequence). In nucleotides, the CDR3 is TGTGCCAGCAGTAGGGACAGGGTTGACGAGCAGTACGTC. It yields the protein CASSRDRVDEQYV.

The chain uses TRBV5-1 and TRBJ2-5, with D maybe TRBD2 (6 bases). Germline V lookup: CDR1 SGHRS, CDR2 YFSETQ. CDR3 length: 17 residues. The ends were cut back, 0 bases at V and 0 bases at J, with 15 bases in the middle. CDR3 coding DNA: TGCGCCAGCAGCTTGGCTGGGGGGACTCCATACCAAGAGACCCAGTACTTC. It is translated as CASSLAGGTPYQETQYF.

This chain connects TRBV10-3 to TRBJ2-5; TRBD2 matches at 7 bases. J gave up 5 bases and V 4 bases, and 4 bases lay outside the gene matches. The CDR3 has 13 amino acids. Per the germline V gene, CDR1 is ENHRY and CDR2 is SYGVKD. CDR3 protein: CAISAGGSETQYF. CDR3 nucleotides: TGTGCCATCAGTGCCGGGGGGTCGGAGACCCAGTACTTC.

The chain couples TRBV28 to TRBJ2-7; a possible D gene is TRBD1 (6 bases). The CDR3 contains 17 residues. Germline CDR1 MDHEN, CDR2 SYDVKM. Deletions cut 5 bases from V and 1 base from J, with 21 bases between. The CDR3 region has the DNA TGTGCCAGCAGTATGTATCCTGGGGGCAGGGAGTCCTACGAGCAGTACTTC. It translates to CASSMYPGGRESYEQYF.

The chain links TRBV6-5 to TRBJ1-5; no reliable D call. The CDR3 consists of 15 residues. V dropped 0 bases and J dropped 2 bases, with 8 bases sitting between them. Germline V CDR1 and CDR2: MNHEY, SVGAGI. The CDR3 region has the DNA TGTGCCAGCAGTTACTCGATACAGCGCAATCAGCCCCAGCATTTT. Translated: CASSYSIQRNQPQHF.